Below, 10 T cell receptor beta chains from the same sample are listed, as sequenced in a study of blood T cell repertoires in COVID-19. Sequencing used immunoSEQ multiplex PCR; TCRdb keeps in-frame clones, though not all of them. The sample records approximately 300,000 clones, more than 75% being singletons. The sequencing sample was made of PBMCs or T cells enriched from blood (not recorded which). The source of these receptors is a man aged 25-40 years who had recovered from COVID-19.

The V gene is TRBV29-1, the J gene TRBJ1-3; maybe TRBD1 (6 bases). Looked up from germline, CDR1 is SQVTM and CDR2 is ANQGSEA. CDR3 length: 14 amino acids. The germline V and J ends were trimmed by 2 bases and 0 bases, with 8 bases remaining between them. The CDR3 sequence is CSVERGNSGNTIYF. DNA for the CDR3: TGCAGCGTTGAAAGGGGGAACTCTGGAAACACCATATATTTT. The variable domain in full, with the rest retrieved from reference TRBV29-1 and TRBJ1-3, is SAVISQKPSRDICQRGTSLTIQCQVDSQVTMMFWYRQQPGQSLTLIATANQGSEATYESGFVIDKFPISRPNLTFSTLTVSNMSPEDSSIYLCSVERGNSGNTIYFGEGSWLTVV.

This chain connects TRBV2 to TRBJ1-1; TRBD1 might be the D (6 bases). The germline V and J ends were trimmed by 5 bases and 11 bases, with 12 bases remaining between them. This CDR3 contains 11 residues. Germline assignment: CDR1 SNHLY and CDR2 FYNNEI. This CDR3 is CASSYRDGAFF. In DNA form, the CDR3 reads TGTGCCAGCAGTTACAGGGATGGGGCTTTCTTT.

J is TRBJ2-1 and V is TRBV5-1, with a tentative D call TRBD2 (5 bases). This CDR3 has 14 residues. Trimming stripped 0 bases from V and 6 bases from J, with 10 bases between. The germline CDR1 and CDR2 sequences are SGHRS and YFSETQ. The CDR3 DNA is TGCGCCAGCAGCTTGGTCTCTCTAGCCAATGAGCAGTTCTTC. Translation gives CASSLVSLANEQFF.

V gene TRBV12-3 or TRBV12-4 combines with J gene TRBJ1-2, with 10 bases identical to TRBD1. After removal of 4 bases from V and 12 bases from J, the junction contained 8 bases not matched to a gene. CDR3 length: 13 amino acids. CDR3 sequence reads: CASSYSGTGEHTF. The CDR3 coding sequence is TGTGCCAGCAGTTACTCCGGGACAGGGGAACACACCTTC.

The CDR3 DNA sequence: TGTGCCAGCAGCCAAGATTATCTGGGGACAGGGGGCTTCACTGAAGCTTTCTTT. This gives the protein CASSQDYLGTGGFTEAFF. The rearrangement joins TRBV3-1 (or the pseudogene TRBV3-2) to TRBJ1-1; 12 positions match TRBD1. The trim removed 0 bases at V and 4 bases at J, leaving 9 bases unmatched. This CDR3 spans 18 amino acids. Per the germline V gene, CDR1 is LGHDT and CDR2 is YNNKEL (reference sequence).

This chain connects TRBV2 to TRBJ1-3, with TRBD1 matching 10 bases. Trimming cost V 4 bases and J 0 bases; bases outside gene matches: 6. CDR1 is SNHLY, CDR2 FYNNEI, per germline. The CDR3 loop spans 17 amino acids. The CDR3: CASSAGTGAVSGNTIYF. DNA of the CDR3: TGTGCCAGCAGTGCCGGGACAGGGGCGGTCTCTGGAAACACCATATATTTT.

The rearrangement joins TRBV4-1 to TRBJ1-5; unclear D gene. V shed 0 bases and J shed 1 base, with 10 bases lying between them. This CDR3 comprises 16 residues. Germline values: CDR1 MGHRA, CDR2 YSYEKL. The DNA for the CDR3 is TGCGCCAGCAGCCAAGAAGAATCGGGGAGCAATCAGCCCCAGCATTTT. Its translation: CASSQEESGSNQPQHF.

In regard to this clone: The junction and the germline gene differ at one end; a read error may be behind it. The gene calls are TRBV30 and TRBJ2-7; the match to TRBD1 covers 8 bases. CDR1 and CDR2 from the germline V gene are GTSNPN and SVGIG (reference sequence). There are 13 residues in the CDR3. CDR3 amino acids: CAWSWTGSSEQYF. The CDR3 nucleotides are TGTGCCTGGAGTTGGACAGGGTCCTCCGAGCAGTACTTC.

The chain couples TRBV18 to TRBJ2-1; 8 bases map to TRBD2. The CDR3 is 15 amino acids. J lost 6 bases, V lost 8 bases, and 12 bases had no gene match. Germline V lookup: CDR1 KGHSH, CDR2 LQKENI. As DNA, the CDR3 is TGTGCCAGCCCGGCGGCGGGAGGAATAGTCAATGAGCAGTTCTTC. Its protein product is CASPAAGGIVNEQFF.

The gene calls are TRBV24-1 and TRBJ2-5, with 11 nucleotides matching TRBD2. The germline CDR1 and CDR2 sequences are KGHDR and SFDVKD. The CDR3 totals 16 residues. V lost 4 bases, J lost 5 bases, and 8 bases stayed unmatched. CDR3 nucleotides: TGTGCCACCAGTGAGCAACTAGCGGGAGTGAGGGAGACCCAGTACTTC. As protein: CATSEQLAGVRETQYF.